This TCR beta chain was recovered during a study of radiotherapy plus CTLA-4 blockade in lung cancer. Study-wide context: Objective responses arose in 15% to 20% of patients, and 31% experienced disease control.

Generated by immunoSEQ multiplex PCR, the TCRdb table keeps only in-frame clones and is missing some. The table shows under 110,000 clones, with 85% to 90% occurring only once. V lost 0 bases, J lost 5 bases, and 12 bases stayed unmatched. Germline CDR1 KGHSH, CDR2 LQKENI. The CDR3 length is 18 residues. The chain links TRBV18 to TRBJ2-5, with 10 positions matching TRBD2. Source: peripheral blood, taken from a patient treated with radiotherapy plus ipilimumab. This receptor was taken from a human donor with non-small cell lung cancer that progressed on radiotherapy plus ipilimumab. Some clones in this sample may be carry-over from other donors' samples. CDR3 sequence: CASSPPTSGGGLLETQYF. DNA of the CDR3: TGTGCCAGCTCACCACCGACGAGCGGGGGGGGTCTTTTGGAGACCCAGTACTTC.